The source of this T cell receptor (beta chain) is a study of Ad26.COV2.S vaccination and SARS-CoV-2 variants. About the research overall: Trial arm assignment for the donor was COV1001 Ad26.COV2.S. Study outcomes and limitations: Researchers cautioned that TCR breadth and depth analyses may have underestimated total T cell responses.

Treatment: approximately 18 received Ad26.COV2.S at low or high dose, single or two shots; about 5 received placebo; per-sample allocation not given. Each sample was drawn 63 days after the first injection (of vaccine or placebo). It was an adult aged 18-55 years in Boston who was the donor. CDR1 is SGHVS, CDR2 FNYEAQ, per germline. The trim removed 5 bases at V and 6 bases at J, leaving 3 bases unmatched. The CDR3 extends over 13 amino acids. This table comes from immunoSEQ multiplex PCR, and its TCRdb copy is limited to in-frame clones, with some not included. This repertoire shows more than 300,000 clones, about 86% found once; its top ten account for roughly 2.1%. This clone was counted between two and nine times. Its cognate antigen is unknown.

The source of this sequence is a person aged 18-65 years who received the Ad26.COV2.S COVID-19 vaccine or a placebo. The gene calls are TRBV7-6 and TRBJ1-2; 10 nucleotides match TRBD1. Sequenced material: peripheral blood, taken in a trial of Ad26.COV2.S vaccine versus placebo. The CDR3: CASSPTGGDGYTF. The CDR3 nucleotides read TGTGCCAGCAGCCCGACAGGGGGCGATGGCTACACCTTC.